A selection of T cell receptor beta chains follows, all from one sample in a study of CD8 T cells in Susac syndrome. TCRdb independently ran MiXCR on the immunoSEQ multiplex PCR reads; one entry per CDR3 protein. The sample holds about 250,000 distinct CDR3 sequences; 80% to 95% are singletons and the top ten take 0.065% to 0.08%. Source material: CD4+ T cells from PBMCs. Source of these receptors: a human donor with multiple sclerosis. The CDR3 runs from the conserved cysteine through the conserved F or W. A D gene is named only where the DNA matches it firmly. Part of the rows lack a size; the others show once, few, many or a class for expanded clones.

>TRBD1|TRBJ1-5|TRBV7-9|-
TGTGCCAGCAGCTCCGACAGGGGTGATCAGCCCCAGCATTTT
CASSSDRGDQPQHF
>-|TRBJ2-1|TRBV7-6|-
TGTGCCAGCAGCTTAGACGCTGGGCCGGGCAATGAGCAGTTCTTC
CASSLDAGPGNEQFF
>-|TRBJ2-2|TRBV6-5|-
TGTGCCAGCTTAGGGACAAACACCGGGGAGCTGTTTTTT
CASLGTNTGELFF
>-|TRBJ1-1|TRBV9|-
TGTGCCAGCAGCTCGTCCCAGGGGAACACTGAAGCTTTCTTT
CASSSSQGNTEAFF
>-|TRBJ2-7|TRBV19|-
TGTGCCAGTAGTACAGAATCGGACGGGACCTACGAGCAGTACTTC
CASSTESDGTYEQYF
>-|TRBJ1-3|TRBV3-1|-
TGTGCCAGCAGCCAAGATCCGGTAGGGCTCGGAAACACCATATATTTT
CASSQDPVGLGNTIYF
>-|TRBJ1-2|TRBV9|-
TGTGCCAGCAGCCCCCGGTTGGGGCGCGGGGGCTACACCTTC
CASSPRLGRGGYTF
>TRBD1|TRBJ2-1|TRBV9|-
TGTGCCAGCAGTCAAACCGGGACAGGGGTGAATGAGCAGTTCTTC
CASSQTGTGVNEQFF
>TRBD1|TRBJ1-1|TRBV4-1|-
TGCGCCAGCAGCCAATTTGGTCAGGGACAGGGGGGAGAAGCTTTCTTT
CASSQFGQGQGGEAFF
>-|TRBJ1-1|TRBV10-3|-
TGTGCCATCAGTGAGTCGACCTTGGGTGAAGCTTTCTTT
CAISESTLGEAFF
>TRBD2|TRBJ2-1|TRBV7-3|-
TGTGCCAGCAGCTTAAACAGCGGGAGTGTGGATGAGCAGTTCTTC
CASSLNSGSVDEQFF
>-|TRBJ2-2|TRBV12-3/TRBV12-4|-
TGTGCCAGCAGGGGGACCCTGAACACCGGGGAGCTGTTTTTT
CASRGTLNTGELFF
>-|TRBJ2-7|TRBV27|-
TGTGCCAGCATTTTGTTCGAGCAGTACTTC
CASILFEQYF
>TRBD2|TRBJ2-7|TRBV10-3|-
TGTGCCATCAACTCCCGGACTAGCGGGGGGAGGTACGAGCAGTACTTC
CAINSRTSGGRYEQYF
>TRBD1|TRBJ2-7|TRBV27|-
TGTGCCAGCAGTCCAGACAGGGGTAACTACGAGCAGTACTTC
CASSPDRGNYEQYF
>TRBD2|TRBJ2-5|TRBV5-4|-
TGTGCCAGCAGCAACCCCGGGAGGGGAGGAGGAGAGACCCAGTACTTC
CASSNPGRGGGETQYF
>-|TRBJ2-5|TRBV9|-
TGTGCCAGCAGCGTAGAATATAAAGAGACCCAGTACTTC
CASSVEYKETQYF
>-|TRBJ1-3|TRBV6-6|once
TGTGCCAGCAGAACCTCCCAGGGATACACCATATATTTT
CASRTSQGYTIYF
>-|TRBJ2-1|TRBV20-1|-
TGCAGTGCTAGAGACCCTAACGGGGGAATTAATGAGCAGTTCTTC
CSARDPNGGINEQFF
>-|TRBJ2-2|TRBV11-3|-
TGTGCCAGCAGCTCCACAAGGTCCGGGGAGCTGTTTTTT
CASSSTRSGELFF
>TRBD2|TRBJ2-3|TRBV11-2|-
TGTGCCAGCAGCTCCTACGGACTAGCGGAAGTTAACACAGATACGCAGTATTTT
CASSSYGLAEVNTDTQYF
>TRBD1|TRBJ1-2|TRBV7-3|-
TGTGCCAGCAGCTTGACAGGGGCAATCGACTATGGCTACACCTTC
CASSLTGAIDYGYTF
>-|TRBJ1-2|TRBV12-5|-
TGTGCTAGTGGTTTGTCCGGGTATGGCTACACCTTC
CASGLSGYGYTF
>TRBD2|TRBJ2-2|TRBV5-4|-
TGTGCCAGCAGGACTAGCGGGAACACCGGGGAGCTGTTTTTT
CASRTSGNTGELFF
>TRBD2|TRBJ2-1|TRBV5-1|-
TGCGCCAGCAGCTTGGCCGATCTAGCGGGAGTGGGTGAGCAGTTCTTC
CASSLADLAGVGEQFF
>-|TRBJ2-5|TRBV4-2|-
TGTGCCAGCAGCCAAGACGGGACGGACAGTTTTCGAGAGACCCAGTACTTC
CASSQDGTDSFRETQYF